This record concerns one TCR beta chain sequence. Its antigen is still unknown. The study left out patients who had uncontrolled infection, other autoimmune disease, pregnancy or lactation. The data were taken from a study of T cells in Graves' hyperthyroidism and ophthalmopathy. Study-level information: Once the initial diagnosis was made, peripheral blood was obtained before any treatment.

Study conclusions and caveats: Blood also contained most expanded thyroid clonotypes above 0.001.

Germline loops: CDR1 SGHRS, CDR2 YFSETQ. This CDR3 comprises 16 residues. Trimming pared 0 bases from V and 2 bases from J, leaving 15 bases between. Amplification targeted TCR beta CDR3 regions from RNA transcripts. The HTBI set primed first-round TCR CDR3 RT-PCR. One entry per CDR3 protein results from TCRdb running MiXCR on the multiplex PCR reads. The sample lists hundreds of thousands of distinct CDR3 sequences; roughly 14% were seen once. The sequence derives from a woman in her forties with Graves' ophthalmopathy. The chain combines TRBV5-1 with TRBJ2-7; maybe TRBD2 (5 bases). Sequenced input: blood. This CDR3 reads CASSLEPASLTYEQYF. The CDR3 DNA reads as TGCGCCAGCAGCTTGGAGCCCGCTAGCCTAACCTACGAGCAGTACTTC.